This T cell receptor beta chain originates from a study of a mutant IDH1 vaccine in newly diagnosed glioma. Study-wide results and limits: Vaccine-induced responses were seen in more than 90% of patients, spanning several MHC alleles.

In regard to this clone: Antigen unknown.

Clones were sequenced by immunoSEQ multiplex PCR, and TCRdb holds only the in-frame ones, with some missing. The data contain around 60,000 clones, more than 80% of them singletons. The sample's time point: week 35, safety follow-up. The study gave 300 ug of mutant IDH1 20-mer peptide per vaccine dose, with topical imiquimod. Every donor had a new WHO grade 3 or 4 astrocytoma that was IDH1-mutant, with loss of nuclear ATRX. CDR1 and CDR2 (germline): SGDLS, YYNGEE. V was cut by 0 bases and J by 8 bases, with 12 bases left in between. The CDR3 consists of 14 residues. The source of this sequence is a man aged 35 to 55 with glioma. This specimen consisted of PBMCs, obtained from a glioma patient whose treatment included an IDH1 peptide vaccine. This sequence joins TRBV9 and TRBJ2-1; no reliable D call. CDR3 sequence (DNA): TGTGCCAGCAGCGTAGTCCCCGGCGCCGATGAGCAGTTCTTC. It encodes CASSVVPGADEQFF.